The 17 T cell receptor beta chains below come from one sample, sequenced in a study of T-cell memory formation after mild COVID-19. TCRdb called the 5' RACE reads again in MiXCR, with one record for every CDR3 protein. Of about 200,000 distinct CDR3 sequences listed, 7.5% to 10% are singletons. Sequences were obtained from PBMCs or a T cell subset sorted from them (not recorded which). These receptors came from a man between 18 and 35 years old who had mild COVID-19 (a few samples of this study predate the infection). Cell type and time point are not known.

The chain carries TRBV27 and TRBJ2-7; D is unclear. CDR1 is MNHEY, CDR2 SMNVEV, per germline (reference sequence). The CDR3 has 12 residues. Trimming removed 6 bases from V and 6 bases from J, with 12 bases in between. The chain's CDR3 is CASSQRVGEQYF. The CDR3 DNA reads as TGTGCCAGCAGCCAAAGGGTTGGCGAGCAGTACTTC.

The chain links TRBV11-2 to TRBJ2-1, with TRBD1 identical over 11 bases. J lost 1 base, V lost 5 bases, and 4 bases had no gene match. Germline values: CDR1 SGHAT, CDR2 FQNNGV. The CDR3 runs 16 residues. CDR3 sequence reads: CASSPRDRGSYNEQFF. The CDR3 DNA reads TGTGCCAGCAGCCCAAGGGACAGGGGGTCCTACAATGAGCAGTTCTTC.

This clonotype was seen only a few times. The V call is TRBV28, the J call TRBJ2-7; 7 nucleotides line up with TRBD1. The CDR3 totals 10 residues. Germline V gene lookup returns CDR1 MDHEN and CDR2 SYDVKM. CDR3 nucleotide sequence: TGTGCGACAGGGAACTACGAGCAGTACGTC. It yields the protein CATGNYEQYV.

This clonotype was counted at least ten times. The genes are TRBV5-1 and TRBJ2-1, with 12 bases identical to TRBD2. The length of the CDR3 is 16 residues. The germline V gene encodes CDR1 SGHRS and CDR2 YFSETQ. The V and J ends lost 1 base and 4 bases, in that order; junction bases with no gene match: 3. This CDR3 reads CASSLTLAGGYNEQFF. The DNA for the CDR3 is TGCGCCAGCAGCTTGACCCTAGCGGGGGGGTACAATGAGCAGTTCTTC. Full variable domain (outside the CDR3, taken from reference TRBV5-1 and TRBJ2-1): KAGVTQTPRYLIKTRGQQVTLSCSPISGHRSVSWYQQTPGQGLQFLFEYFSETQRNKGNFPGRFSGRQFSNSRSEMNVSTLELGDSALYLCASSLTLAGGYNEQFFGPGTRLTVL.

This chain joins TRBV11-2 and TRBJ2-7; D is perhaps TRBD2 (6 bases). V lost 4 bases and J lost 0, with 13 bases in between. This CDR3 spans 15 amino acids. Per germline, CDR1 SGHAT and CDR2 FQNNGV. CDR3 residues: CASSSAAGRSYEQYF. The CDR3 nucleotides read TGTGCCAGCAGCTCCGCGGCGGGGCGCTCCTACGAGCAGTACTTC.

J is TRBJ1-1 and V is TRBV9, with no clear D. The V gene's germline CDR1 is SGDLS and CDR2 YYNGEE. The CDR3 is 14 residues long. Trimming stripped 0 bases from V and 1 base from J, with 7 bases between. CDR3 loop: CASSVEPANTEAFF. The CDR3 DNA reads TGTGCCAGCAGCGTAGAGCCAGCGAACACTGAAGCTTTCTTT.

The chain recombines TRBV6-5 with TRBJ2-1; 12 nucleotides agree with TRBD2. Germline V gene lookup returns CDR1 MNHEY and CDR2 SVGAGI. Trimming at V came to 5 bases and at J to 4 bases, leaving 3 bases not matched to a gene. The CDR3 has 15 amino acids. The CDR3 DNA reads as TGTGCCAGCAGTGCTCTAGCGGGGGGGTACAATGAGCAGTTCTTC. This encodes CASSALAGGYNEQFF.

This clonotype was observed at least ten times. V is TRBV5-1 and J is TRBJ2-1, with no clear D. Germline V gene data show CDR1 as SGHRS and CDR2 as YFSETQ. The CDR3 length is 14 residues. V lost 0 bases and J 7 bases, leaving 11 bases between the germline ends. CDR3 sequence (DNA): TGCGCCAGCAGCTTGGAAGGGTTTAGGAATGAGCAGTTCTTC. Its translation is CASSLEGFRNEQFF.

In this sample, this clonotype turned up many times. The CDR3 sequence: CASSEQGNGYTF. CDR3 nucleotides: TGTGCCAGCAGCGAACAGGGGAATGGCTACACCTTC. The chain combines TRBV3-1 with TRBJ1-2, with 7 positions matching TRBD1. The CDR3 has 12 residues. With V trimmed by 5 bases and J by 6 bases, 3 bases remained unmatched. From germline, CDR1 is LGHDT and CDR2 YNNKEL (reference sequence).

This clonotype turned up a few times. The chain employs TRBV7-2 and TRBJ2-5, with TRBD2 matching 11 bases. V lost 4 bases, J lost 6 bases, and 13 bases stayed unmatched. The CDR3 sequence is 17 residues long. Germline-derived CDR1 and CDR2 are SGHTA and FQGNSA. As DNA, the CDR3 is TGTGCCAGCAGCTCGCCGCTAGCGGGGGGTCCTAAGAAGACCCAGTACTTC. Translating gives CASSSPLAGGPKKTQYF.

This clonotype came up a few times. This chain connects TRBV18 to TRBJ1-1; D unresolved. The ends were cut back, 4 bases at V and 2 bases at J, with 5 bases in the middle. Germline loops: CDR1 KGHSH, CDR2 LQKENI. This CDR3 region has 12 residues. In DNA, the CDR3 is TGTGCCAGCTCACGGAGTAACACTGAAGCTTTCTTT. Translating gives CASSRSNTEAFF. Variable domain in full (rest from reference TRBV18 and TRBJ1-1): NAGVMQNPRHLVRRRGQEARLRCSPMKGHSHVYWYRQLPEEGLKFMVYLQKENIIDESGMPKERFSAEFPKEGPSILRIQQVVRGDSAAYFCASSRSNTEAFFGQGTRLTVV.

As DNA, the CDR3 is TGTGCCAGCAGATCTTCACGCTGGAGCAGGGGAGGGAACACTGAAGCTTTCTTT. Protein: CASRSSRWSRGGNTEAFF. The chain has TRBV27 and TRBJ1-1; possibly TRBD1 for D (6 bases). Germline V lookup: CDR1 MNHEY, CDR2 SMNVEV (reference sequence). CDR3 length equals 18 residues. V lost 6 bases and J 1 base, leaving 24 bases between the germline ends.

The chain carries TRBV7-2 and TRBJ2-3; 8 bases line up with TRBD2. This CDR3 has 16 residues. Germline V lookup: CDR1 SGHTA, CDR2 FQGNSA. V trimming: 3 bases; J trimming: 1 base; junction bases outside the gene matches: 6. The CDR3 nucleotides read TGTGCCAGCAGCTTTGCCGGGACTAGGGGCACAGATACGCAGTATTTT. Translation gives CASSFAGTRGTDTQYF. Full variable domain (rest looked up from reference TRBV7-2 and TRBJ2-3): GAGVSQSPSNKVTEKGKDVELRCDPISGHTALYWYRQSLGQGLEFLIYFQGNSAPDKSGLPSDRFSAERTGGSVSTLTIQRTQQEDSAVYLCASSFAGTRGTDTQYFGPGTRLTVL.

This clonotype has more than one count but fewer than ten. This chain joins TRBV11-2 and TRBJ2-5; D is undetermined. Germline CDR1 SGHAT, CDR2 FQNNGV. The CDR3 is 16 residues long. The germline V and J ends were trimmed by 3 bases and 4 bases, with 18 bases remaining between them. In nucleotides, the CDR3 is TGTGCCAGCAGCTTCCGGGCCCCAAACCCCCCAGAGACCCAGTACTTC. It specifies CASSFRAPNPPETQYF.

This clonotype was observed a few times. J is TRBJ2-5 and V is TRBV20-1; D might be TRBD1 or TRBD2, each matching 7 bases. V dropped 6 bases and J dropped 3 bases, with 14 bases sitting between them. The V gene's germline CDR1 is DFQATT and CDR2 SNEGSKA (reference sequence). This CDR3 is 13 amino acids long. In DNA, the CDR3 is TGCAGTGCAAACAGGGGAGGGGAAGAGACCCAGTACTTC. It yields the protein CSANRGGEETQYF.

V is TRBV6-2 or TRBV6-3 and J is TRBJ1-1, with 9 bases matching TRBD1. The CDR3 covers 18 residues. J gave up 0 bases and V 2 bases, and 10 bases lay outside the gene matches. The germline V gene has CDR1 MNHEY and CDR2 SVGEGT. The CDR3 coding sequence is TGTGCCAGCAGTTACGTGAAGGGACAGGGCCCGCTGAACACTGAAGCTTTCTTT. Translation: CASSYVKGQGPLNTEAFF.

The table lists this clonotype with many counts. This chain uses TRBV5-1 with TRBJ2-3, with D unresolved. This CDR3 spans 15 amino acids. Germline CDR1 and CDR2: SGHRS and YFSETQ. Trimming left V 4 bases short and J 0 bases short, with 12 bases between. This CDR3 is CASSLQGPSTDTQYF. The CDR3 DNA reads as TGCGCCAGCAGCCTCCAAGGTCCTAGCACAGATACGCAGTATTTT.